This TCR beta chain was documented in a study of cytomegalovirus exposure and HLA in healthy donors. Turning to the study itself: Samples from HLA-typed donors yielded about 85 million unique TCRs in an early data release.

CDR1 and CDR2 (germline): LNHNV, YYDKDF (reference sequence). The CDR3 sequence is 17 residues long. V was trimmed by 0 bases and J by 6 bases, leaving 18 bases between them. The primer mix had 60 Vbeta and 13 Jbeta primers. Here immunoSEQ multiplex PCR was the method, and the copy in TCRdb shows in-frame clones only, minus some. The data show about 180,000 clones, with more than 70% seen just once and under 1.5% held by the top ten. The origin of this receptor is a girl aged 5 to 17 in good health and CMV-seropositive. The sequenced sample was PBMCs. The chain links TRBV15 to TRBJ2-1; weak D call: TRBD2 (6 bases). The DNA of the CDR3 is TGTGCCACCAGCAGAGAGGCCCGATTCTCGGAGGGCAATGAGCAGTTCTTC. As protein: CATSREARFSEGNEQFF.